The 27 T cell receptor beta chains below come from one sample, sequenced in a study of molecular identifiers for immune sequencing clone quantification (dated by TCRdb to 2017 to 2018). Libraries were prepared through PCR. Sequencing relied on a NextSeq 500. Clones were called with MiXCR by TCRdb after fastp trimmed the public reads at Q25, and only in-frame beta chains were retained. Merged by CDR3 protein, the rows form single entries marked with the most common genes and DNA. The sample table records over 550,000 distinct CDR3 sequences; roughly 23% of these occur just once. Around 0.78% of the sample is in the top ten clones. Sequenced sample: naive CD8+ T cells from blood, with Jurkat cell RNA spiked in. The cell subset or site tag for this specimen amounts to: FACS-sorted CD8+CD4-CCR7+CD45RA+ naive T cells. The receptors originated from a human donor in good health. Some libraries in this study had Jurkat cell RNA spiked in.

In regard to this clonotype: With a much larger clone just one base away, this may be a read error. The chain recombines TRBV7-9 with TRBJ2-1; 10 bases match TRBD2. The CDR3 runs to 16 residues. Germline-derived CDR1 and CDR2 are SEHNR and FQNEAQ (reference sequence). The CDR3 spells CASSPKEGLAIDEQLF. Here the CDR3 DNA reads TGTGCCAGCAGCCCCAAGGAGGGACTAGCGATCGATGAGCAGCTCTTC.

At least ten counts were recorded for this clonotype. The J gene is TRBJ2-7, the V gene TRBV7-9; weak D call: TRBD2 (6 bases). Per germline, CDR1 SEHNR and CDR2 FQNEAQ (reference sequence). The CDR3 spans 14 residues. V was trimmed by 3 bases and J by 3 bases, leaving 12 bases between them. CDR3 bases: TGTGCCAGCAGCTTTCCCGGGACTGGCTACGAGCAGTACTTC. Protein: CASSFPGTGYEQYF. The full variable domain, with the rest looked up from reference TRBV7-9 and TRBJ2-7, is DTGVSQNPRHKITKRGQNVTFRCDPISEHNRLYWYRQTLGQGPEFLTYFQNEAQLEKSRLLSDRFSAERPKGSFSTLEIQRTEQGDSAMYLCASSFPGTGYEQYFGPGTRLTVT.

This clonotype occurred many times. The J gene is TRBJ1-3, the V gene TRBV7-8, with D hard to call. The V end lost 2 bases, the J end lost 4 bases, and 12 bases lay between the germline ends. Germline assignment: CDR1 SGHVS and CDR2 FQNEAQ. This CDR3 comprises 15 residues. CDR3 coding DNA: TGTGCCAGCAGCTTACTGGAGGGAACAGGAAACACCATATATTTT. Translating gives CASSLLEGTGNTIYF. The full variable domain, in which reference TRBV7-8 and TRBJ1-3 provide the parts outside the CDR3, is GAGVSQSPRYKVAKRGQDVALRCDPISGHVSLFWYQQALGQGPEFLTYFQNEAQLDKSGLPSDRFFAERPEGSVSTLKIQRTQQEDSAVYLCASSLLEGTGNTIYFGEGSWLTVV.

As regards this clonotype: Since a much larger clone is just one base distant, this may be a read error. The genes are TRBV5-1 and TRBJ2-5; tentatively, D is TRBD1 (6 bases). Germline values: CDR1 SGHRS, CDR2 YFSETQ. This CDR3 contains 14 residues. The CDR3 coding sequence is TGCGCCAGCAGCTTGTGGCAGGGGCAAGAGACCCACTACTTC. It translates to CASSLWQGQETHYF.

The sample holds many counts of this clonotype. The V call is TRBV20-1, the J call TRBJ2-7; 10 nucleotides match TRBD2. The CDR3 is 16 amino acids. V lost 1 base to trimming and J lost 3 bases; unmatched junction nucleotides: 9. Germline values: CDR1 DFQATT, CDR2 SNEGSKA (reference sequence). The CDR3: CSARGPSGTSVYEQYF. CDR3 DNA: TGCAGTGCTAGAGGCCCCTCCGGGACTAGCGTCTACGAGCAGTACTTC.

This rearrangement joins TRBV6-6 to TRBJ2-7; 7 bases are shared with TRBD1. The CDR3 is made up of 14 amino acids. The V gene end was trimmed by 7 bases and the J gene end by 1 base; junction bases not matched to a gene: 7. The germline V gene encodes CDR1 MNHNY and CDR2 SVGAGI (reference sequence). The DNA of the CDR3 is TGTGCCAGCAAACCGGGACAGCTGTCCTACGAGCAGTACTTC. It translates to CASKPGQLSYEQYF.

Ten or more counts support this clonotype. CDR3 in amino acids: CATRGAPDTQYF. CDR3 bases: TGTGCCACCAGGGGGGCCCCAGATACGCAGTATTTT. V and J are TRBV28 and TRBJ2-3; tentative D call: TRBD1 (7 bases). The CDR3 spans 12 residues. Between the trimmed V and J ends, which lost 10 bases and 4 bases, there was a span of 12 bases. Germline CDR1 and CDR2: MDHEN and SYDVKM.

This clonotype showed up just a few times. The chain combines TRBV30 with TRBJ2-2; D remains ambiguous. The CDR3 runs 13 residues. V was clipped by 5 bases and J by 0 bases, with 7 bases between them. Per germline, CDR1 GTSNPN and CDR2 SVGIG (reference sequence). The CDR3 region is CAWWVSNTGELFF. CDR3 DNA: TGTGCCTGGTGGGTTTCGAACACCGGGGAGCTGTTTTTT.

The rearrangement uses TRBV19 and TRBJ1-1, with 7 bases lining up with TRBD1. The CDR3 is 15 amino acids. Per the germline V gene, CDR1 is LNHDA and CDR2 is SQIVND (reference sequence). The trim removed 1 base at V and 1 base at J, leaving 3 bases unmatched. The chain's CDR3 is CASSIGDSPNTEAFF. CDR3 nucleotide sequence: TGTGCCAGTAGTATAGGGGACAGCCCGAACACTGAAGCTTTCTTT.

This chain uses TRBV30 with TRBJ1-3; D unclear. The V and J ends lost 3 bases and 1 base respectively, with 7 bases between them. Germline CDR1 reads GTSNPN; CDR2 reads SVGIG (reference sequence). The CDR3 runs 13 residues. The CDR3 spells CAWRLTSGNTIYF. CDR3 DNA: TGTGCCTGGAGGTTGACTTCTGGAAACACCATATATTTT.

This clonotype is a singleton in its sample. A much bigger clone sits one base away, suggesting this may be a read error. The chain joins TRBV7-9 to TRBJ2-4; D not certain. With 4 bases removed from V and 3 bases from J, the gap between germline ends came to 7 bases. CDR3 length: 13 amino acids. CDR1 and CDR2 from the germline V gene are SEHNR and FQNEAQ (reference sequence). CDR3 DNA sequence: TGTGCCAGCAGCTCACTACACAAAAACATTCAGTACTTC. Translated, it gives CASSSLHKNIQYF.

The genes are TRBV29-1 and TRBJ2-2, with D possibly TRBD2 on 7 matching bases. This CDR3 has 17 residues. The ends were cut back, 3 bases at V and 4 bases at J, with 21 bases in the middle. Germline V gives CDR1 SQVTM, CDR2 ANQGSEA. CDR3: CSVEGGGGEAATGELFF. DNA of the CDR3: TGCAGCGTTGAGGGGGGCGGGGGAGAGGCGGCCACCGGGGAGCTGTTTTTT.

This clonotype was counted a single time. An end of the junction does not agree with germline; a read error may underlie this. As DNA, the CDR3 is TGTGCCAGCGCTATCCCCGGGACAGGGGACCACGAGCAGTGCTTC. It is translated as CASAIPGTGDHEQCF. V is TRBV28 and J is TRBJ2-7; TRBD1 matches 10 bases. The germline V gene encodes CDR1 MDHEN and CDR2 SYDVKM. The CDR3 spans 15 residues.

This clonotype was picked up a small number of times. This chain links TRBV30 with TRBJ2-7; weak D call: TRBD1 (6 bases). The ends were cut back, 4 bases at V and 3 bases at J, with 22 bases in the middle. Germline CDR1 GTSNPN, CDR2 SVGIG (reference sequence). This CDR3 has 16 amino acids. Written as DNA, the CDR3 is TGTGCCTGGACCCCCCCAGGGGCCCTAGGAGGCTACGAGCAGTACTTC. Its protein is CAWTPPGALGGYEQYF.

Of note for this clonotype: A read error may explain this, as a much larger clone is one base away. J is TRBJ1-1 and V is TRBV4-1; tentative D call: TRBD1 (6 bases). This CDR3 has 17 amino acids. Germline V gene sequence: CDR1 MGHRA, CDR2 YSYEKL. CDR3 sequence reads: CASSQGPPGQLNTEALF. The CDR3 nucleotides read TGCGCCAGCAGCCAAGGGCCACCGGGACAATTGAACACTGAAGCTCTCTTT.

The table lists this clonotype with a few counts. This chain uses TRBV29-1 with TRBJ2-7; D might be TRBD1 or TRBD2, each matching 6 bases. Deletions cut 2 bases from V and 0 bases from J, with 11 bases between. This CDR3 is 14 amino acids long. Germline V gene lookup returns CDR1 SQVTM and CDR2 ANQGSEA. CDR3 sequence reads: CSVETGATSYEQYF. DNA for the CDR3: TGCAGCGTTGAAACGGGGGCTACCTCCTACGAGCAGTACTTC.

As for this clonotype: Since a much larger clone is just one base distant, this may be a read error. The chain is built from TRBV27 and TRBJ1-1; 9 bases are shared with TRBD1. The CDR3 is 13 residues long. Germline V gene sequence: CDR1 MNHEY, CDR2 SMNVEV (reference sequence). The CDR3 is CASSFGQGFEVFF. The CDR3 nucleotides are TGTGCCAGCAGTTTCGGACAGGGGTTTGAAGTTTTCTTT.

The table lists this clonotype with a few counts. This chain connects TRBV29-1 to TRBJ1-3; perhaps TRBD1 as D (5 bases). V shed 6 bases and J shed 0 bases, with 15 bases lying between them. CDR3 length equals 15 residues. The germline CDR1 and CDR2 sequences are SQVTM and ANQGSEA. For the CDR3, the DNA is TGCAGCGTCGTGGGGCAGGCCAACTCTGGAAACACCATATATTTT. This sequence encodes CSVVGQANSGNTIYF. Supplemented by reference TRBV29-1 and TRBJ1-3, the full variable domain reads SAVISQKPSRDICQRGTSLTIQCQVDSQVTMMFWYRQQPGQSLTLIATANQGSEATYESGFVIDKFPISRPNLTFSTLTVSNMSPEDSSIYLCSVVGQANSGNTIYFGEGSWLTVV.

This clonotype has more than one count but fewer than ten. The chain recombines TRBV27 with TRBJ2-7; D is uncertain. The CDR3 is 14 residues long. Germline lookup yields CDR1 MNHEY and CDR2 SMNVEV (reference sequence). V lost 1 base, J lost 4 bases, and 11 bases lay in between. CDR3 loop: CASSLFRGGYEQYF. The CDR3 bases are TGTGCCAGCAGTTTATTCCGCGGTGGGTACGAGCAGTACTTC.

This clonotype was counted at least ten times. The chain uses TRBV2 and TRBJ1-1; the D gene is possibly TRBD1 (5 bases). From germline, CDR1 is SNHLY and CDR2 FYNNEI. CDR3 length equals 16 residues. Trimming stripped 0 bases from V and 1 base from J, with 12 bases between. CDR3 nucleotide sequence: TGTGCCAGCAGTGAAGCGCCCAGGACACCGAACACTGAAGCTTTCTTT. Amino acid sequence: CASSEAPRTPNTEAFF.

At least ten counts were recorded for this clonotype. The chain uses TRBV6-5 and TRBJ2-3, with TRBD1 matching over 9 bases. Germline V gene sequence: CDR1 MNHEY, CDR2 SVGAGI. The CDR3 is 18 residues long. Unmatched junction bases numbered 13, after V lost 4 bases and J lost 2 bases. This chain's CDR3 is CASSSISGTGTYTDTQYF. CDR3 in DNA: TGTGCCAGCAGTTCCATTTCCGGGACAGGGACCTACACAGATACGCAGTATTTT.

Regarding this clonotype: Because it lacks the conserved phenylalanine or tryptophan at the end, this CDR3 is likely a read error. The V call is TRBV20-1, the J call TRBJ2-1; 8 bases map to TRBD1. In germline, CDR1 is DFQATT, CDR2 SNEGSKA (reference sequence). This CDR3 is built from 16 residues. V shed 5 bases and J 9 bases; nucleotides not matched to a gene: 18. The CDR3 region has the DNA TGCAGTGCTCCTGCCCCCCTGGGACAGGTAGTGAGTGAGCAGTTCTCC. Residues: CSAPAPLGQVVSEQFS.

This clonotype was seen ten or more times. This sequence joins TRBV7-9 and TRBJ2-7; D is possibly TRBD2 (6 bases). The CDR3 loop spans 15 amino acids. Germline V gene data show CDR1 as SEHNR and CDR2 as FQNEAQ (reference sequence). V lost 1 base and J 4 bases, leaving 14 bases between the germline ends. The chain's CDR3 is CASSLVLAGLYEQYF. The CDR3 DNA is TGTGCCAGCAGCTTAGTTCTGGCGGGACTGTACGAGCAGTACTTC. Full variable domain (rest looked up from reference TRBV7-9 and TRBJ2-7): DTGVSQNPRHKITKRGQNVTFRCDPISEHNRLYWYRQTLGQGPEFLTYFQNEAQLEKSRLLSDRFSAERPKGSFSTLEIQRTEQGDSAMYLCASSLVLAGLYEQYFGPGTRLTVT.

The CDR3, as DNA: TGTGCCAGCAGGAAGGACGGTAGCCCCTACAATGAGCAGTTCTTC. Its translation is CASRKDGSPYNEQFF. The chain uses TRBV2 and TRBJ2-1; unclear D gene. Germline values: CDR1 SNHLY, CDR2 FYNNEI. V was clipped by 6 bases and J by 2 bases, with 14 bases between them. The CDR3 totals 15 residues.

V is TRBV4-3 and J is TRBJ2-3; either TRBD1 or TRBD2 may supply D (6 bases each). The CDR3 length is 16 residues. V dropped 0 bases and J dropped 2 bases, with 12 bases sitting between them. Germline lookup yields CDR1 LGHNA and CDR2 YSLEER. CDR3 bases: TGCGCCAGCAGCCAAGAGGGGGGCCGAATCACAGATACGCAGTATTTT. Translated: CASSQEGGRITDTQYF.

In its sample, this clonotype was seen many times. J is TRBJ1-5 and V is TRBV29-1; 7 bases align to TRBD1. After removal of 5 bases from V and 3 bases from J, the junction contained 4 bases not matched to a gene. Germline V gives CDR1 SQVTM, CDR2 ANQGSEA. The CDR3 has 13 residues. The CDR3 nucleotides are TGCAGCGTTAATACAGGGGTCAATCAGCCCCAGCATTTT. It encodes CSVNTGVNQPQHF.

As concerns this clonotype: A read error may be the cause here, since a much bigger clone is one base away. The rearrangement links TRBV7-2 to TRBJ2-7; D might be TRBD1 (5 bases). Deletions cut 0 bases from V and 9 bases from J, with 21 bases between. From germline, CDR1 is SGHTA and CDR2 FQGNSA. This CDR3 is built from 16 residues. The CDR3, as DNA: TGTGCCAGCAGCTTAGCTTTGGGGCTCCAAGACCTCACGCAGTACTTC. Its protein is CASSLALGLQDLTQYF.